The 8 T cell receptor beta chains reported below all come from one sample, sequenced in a study of cytomegalovirus exposure and HLA in healthy donors. The PCR contained 60 Vbeta and 13 Jbeta primers. Assay used: immunoSEQ multiplex PCR; TCRdb lists only in-frame clones, some missing. The sample contains around 120,000 clones, about two thirds of which appear only once. The sequenced sample was PBMCs. These receptors were collected from a human donor in good health.

The CDR3 DNA is TGTGCCAGTAGTAGACGACAGTCCCCAACAGATACGCAGTATTTT. Amino acids: CASSRRQSPTDTQYF. The chain links TRBV19 to TRBJ2-3; TRBD1 is a possible D gene (5 bases). V was clipped by 4 bases and J by 3 bases, with 14 bases between them. The CDR3 loop spans 15 amino acids. Germline assignment: CDR1 LNHDA and CDR2 SQIVND (reference sequence).

The J gene is TRBJ2-7, the V gene TRBV28; D might be TRBD1 (6 bases). Germline values: CDR1 MDHEN, CDR2 SYDVKM. V lost 5 bases and J 3 bases, leaving 17 bases between the germline ends. CDR3 size: 15 residues. The CDR3 is CASSSSQGLYYEQYF. The CDR3 DNA follows: TGTGCCAGCAGTAGCTCACAGGGTCTCTACTACGAGCAGTACTTC.

This clone was seen a few times. In DNA form, the CDR3 reads TGTGCCAGCAGACGGACGGACGGGAATAACTATGGCTACACCTTC. As protein: CASRRTDGNNYGYTF. The chain recombines TRBV7-2 with TRBJ1-2, with D unclear. Trimming left V 6 bases short and J 1 base short, with 15 bases between. Germline loops: CDR1 SGHTA, CDR2 FQGNSA. The CDR3 has 15 amino acids.

On this clone itself: At one boundary the junction diverges from the germline segment, which might be a read error. Other nucleotide sequences in the sample specify the same CDR3. This chain joins TRBV10-3 and TRBJ1-5; 7 positions agree with TRBD1. The CDR3 length is 14 residues. Germline-derived CDR1 and CDR2 are ENHRY and SYGVKD. The DNA of the CDR3 is TGTGCCATCAGTGAGGACAGGGATGATCAGCCTCAGCATTTT. It is translated as CAISEDRDDQPQHF.

The chain recombines TRBV2 with TRBJ2-1, with TRBD2 matching over 8 bases. This CDR3 contains 13 residues. With V trimmed by 6 bases and J by 15 bases, 13 bases remained unmatched. CDR1 and CDR2 (germline): SNHLY, FYNNEI. CDR3 residues: CASSREGGARGFF. DNA of the CDR3: TGTGCCAGCAGCCGGGAGGGGGGAGCCAGGGGGTTCTTC.

This clone has more than one count but fewer than ten. The V and J genes are TRBV7-9 and TRBJ2-5; 10 bases agree with TRBD2. The CDR3 has 18 residues. Germline assignment: CDR1 SEHNR and CDR2 FQNEAQ (reference sequence). The ends lost 5 bases at V and 5 bases at J; junction bases unmatched: 17. The CDR3, as DNA: TGTGCCAGCAGCCCTCATGCCGGGGCTAGCGGGAGTTGGGAGACCCAGTACTTC. Its translation: CASSPHAGASGSWETQYF.

The rearrangement links TRBV7-9 to TRBJ2-5; TRBD2 matches 8 bases. Trimming removed 3 bases from V and 2 bases from J; junction bases left unmatched: 5. The germline V gene has CDR1 SEHNR and CDR2 FQNEAQ (reference sequence). This CDR3 has 15 residues. The CDR3 loop is CASSLQPGGQETQYF. CDR3 DNA sequence: TGTGCCAGCAGCTTGCAACCGGGGGGGCAAGAGACCCAGTACTTC.

This rearrangement joins TRBV11-2 to TRBJ2-7; 7 bases are shared with TRBD2. Germline CDR1 SGHAT, CDR2 FQNNGV. CDR3 length: 16 residues. Trimming cost V 2 bases and J 5 bases; bases outside gene matches: 12. CDR3: CASSLIFGGSGDEQYF. In DNA, the CDR3 is TGTGCCAGCAGCTTAATCTTTGGCGGGAGCGGGGACGAGCAGTACTTC.